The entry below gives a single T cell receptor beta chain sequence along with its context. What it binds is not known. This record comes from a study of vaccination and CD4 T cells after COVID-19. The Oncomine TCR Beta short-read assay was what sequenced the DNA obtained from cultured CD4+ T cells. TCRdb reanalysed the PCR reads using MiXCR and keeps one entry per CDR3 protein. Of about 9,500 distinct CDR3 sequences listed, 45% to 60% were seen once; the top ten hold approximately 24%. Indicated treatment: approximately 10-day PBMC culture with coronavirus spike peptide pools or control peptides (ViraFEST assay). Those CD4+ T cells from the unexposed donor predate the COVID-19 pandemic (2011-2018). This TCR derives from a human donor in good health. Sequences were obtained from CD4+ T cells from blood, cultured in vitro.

CDR3 sequence reads: CASSSLPGQADGYTF. The CDR3 DNA reads as TGTGCCAGTAGCTCCCTACCGGGACAGGCGGATGGCTACACCTTC. V gene TRBV19 combines with J gene TRBJ1-2; 8 positions agree with TRBD1. With 6 bases clipped from V and 6 bases from J, the junction kept 12 bases outside the gene matches. Germline V lookup: CDR1 LNHDA, CDR2 SQIVND (reference sequence). This CDR3 has 15 amino acids. The full variable domain, in which reference TRBV19 and TRBJ1-2 provide the parts outside the CDR3, is DGGITQSPKYLFRKEGQNVTLSCEQNLNHDAMYWYRQDPGQGLRLIYYSQIVNDFQKGDIAEGYSVSREKKESFPLTVTSAQKNPTAFYLCASSSLPGQADGYTFGSGTRLTVV.